This passage covers 8 T cell receptor beta chains from one sample sequenced in a study of early T cells in non-severe SARS-CoV-2 infection. TCRdb reprocessed the 5' RACE reads via MiXCR and lists one record per CDR3 protein. This sample has tens of thousands of distinct CDR3 sequences, with about 10% found just once. The sequences come from whole blood, collected at baseline. The origin of the receptors is an adult who was a healthcare worker with PCR-confirmed SARS-CoV-2 infection or an uninfected control (not recorded which).

This chain joins TRBV6-1 and TRBJ2-1; D ambiguous. Germline CDR1 and CDR2: MNHNS and SASEGT. The CDR3 loop spans 13 amino acids. Trimming took off 1 base at V and 13 bases at J, with 14 bases between the two ends. CDR3 in amino acids: CASSEGAPPAQFF. CDR3 nucleotides: TGTGCCAGCAGTGAAGGAGCGCCTCCTGCCCAGTTCTTC.

There are many counts of this clonotype. J is TRBJ2-7 and V is TRBV7-9; D gene uncertain. V lost 4 bases and J 3 bases, leaving 16 bases between the germline ends. The CDR3 consists of 15 residues. Germline CDR1 is SEHNR and CDR2 is FQNEAQ (reference sequence). The CDR3 loop is CASSSPGVFLYEQYF. The CDR3 coding sequence is TGTGCCAGCAGCTCCCCCGGCGTATTTCTCTACGAGCAGTACTTC. The entire variable domain, with the rest obtained from reference TRBV7-9 and TRBJ2-7, is as follows: DTGVSQNPRHKITKRGQNVTFRCDPISEHNRLYWYRQTLGQGPEFLTYFQNEAQLEKSRLLSDRFSAERPKGSFSTLEIQRTEQGDSAMYLCASSSPGVFLYEQYFGPGTRLTVT.

This clonotype was counted ten times or more. The chain combines TRBV3-1 with TRBJ2-1, with 13 bases matching TRBD2. Unmatched junction bases numbered 1, after V lost 5 bases and J lost 6 bases. Germline V gene data show CDR1 as LGHDT and CDR2 as YNNKEL (reference sequence). The CDR3 runs 14 residues. CDR3 protein: CASSGLAGANEQFF. The DNA of the CDR3 is TGTGCCAGCAGCGGACTAGCGGGAGCCAATGAGCAGTTCTTC.

At least ten counts were recorded for this clonotype. This chain uses TRBV12-3 or TRBV12-4 with TRBJ2-5, with 8 bases matching TRBD2. J gave up 4 bases and V 2 bases, and 12 bases lay outside the gene matches. The CDR3 consists of 17 residues. CDR3 protein: CASSLSLAGISRETQYF. CDR3 sequence (DNA): TGTGCCAGCAGTTTAAGCCTAGCGGGTATTAGTCGAGAGACCCAGTACTTC.

This clonotype showed up many times. The CDR3 loop is CASSSRTGTNEKLFF. DNA for the CDR3: TGTGCCAGCAGTTCCCGTACGGGGACTAATGAAAAACTGTTTTTT. The rearrangement links TRBV12-3 or TRBV12-4 to TRBJ1-4; D is ambiguous. The CDR3 length is 15 residues. V was pared by 4 bases and J by 2 bases, with 11 bases between.

This clonotype has ten or more counts. The rearrangement links TRBV30 to TRBJ1-5; D unclear. The CDR3 contains 14 residues. Germline CDR1 is GTSNPN and CDR2 is SVGIG (reference sequence). V lost 5 bases to trimming and J lost 0 bases, with 11 bases between them. CDR3 nucleotides: TGTGCCTGGTCCCGGGAGGATAGCAATCAGCCCCAGCATTTT. Amino acids: CAWSREDSNQPQHF.

The genes are TRBV5-6 and TRBJ2-5; D unclear. Deletions cut 1 base from V and 7 bases from J, with 23 bases between. From germline, CDR1 is SGHDT and CDR2 YYEEEE. This CDR3 comprises 17 residues. CDR3 bases: TGTGCCAGCAGCTTGTTTGGGCAGGCCATATCCCACCGGACCCAGTACTTC. This encodes CASSLFGQAISHRTQYF.

The V call is TRBV12-3 or TRBV12-4, the J call TRBJ2-2; D gene uncertain. Deletions cut 7 bases from V and 6 bases from J, with 15 bases between. This CDR3 is 14 amino acids long. The DNA of the CDR3 is TGTGCCAGCAACAAAAATCTCCCGTCCGGGGAGCTGTTTTTT. This encodes CASNKNLPSGELFF.